The 25 T cell receptor beta chains below were found in one sample sequenced in a study of cytomegalovirus exposure and HLA in healthy donors. The PCR contained 60 Vbeta and 13 Jbeta primers. Clones were read by immunoSEQ multiplex PCR, and TCRdb kept only the in-frame ones, dropping some. The sample includes more than 120,000 clones, 75% to 90% of them seen just once. Sequencing input: PBMCs. The source is a woman aged 25 to 45 in good health and CMV-seronegative.

The J gene is TRBJ2-7, the V gene TRBV19; TRBD2 matches 7 bases. V shed 3 bases and J 2 bases; nucleotides not matched to a gene: 7. Germline assignment: CDR1 LNHDA and CDR2 SQIVND (reference sequence). This CDR3 contains 15 residues. The CDR3, as DNA: TGTGCCAGTAGTATTAATAGCGGGCGTACCTACGAGCAGTACTTC. Protein product: CASSINSGRTYEQYF.

The chain joins TRBV6-5 to TRBJ2-1; 7 bases line up with TRBD2. Germline V gene sequence: CDR1 MNHEY, CDR2 SVGAGI. V lost 3 bases, J lost 3 bases, and 5 bases stayed unmatched. CDR3 size: 15 residues. The chain's CDR3 is CASSYHGLVYNEQFF. The CDR3 DNA is TGTGCCAGCAGTTATCACGGACTAGTCTACAATGAGCAGTTCTTC.

This chain links TRBV10-1 with TRBJ2-3; no clear D gene. This CDR3 is built from 14 residues. Trimming removed 4 bases at V and 5 bases at J, with 13 bases between. Germline values: CDR1 WNHNN, CDR2 SYGVQD (reference sequence). CDR3 sequence (DNA): TGCGCCAGCAGTGCGCGGATAAACCAAGATACGCAGTATTTT. It codes for CASSARINQDTQYF.

The chain has TRBV25-1 and TRBJ2-5; the match to TRBD2 covers 11 bases. The J call may be faulty, since TRBJ2-7 better matches the DNA end. CDR1 is MGHDK, CDR2 SYGVNS, per germline. The CDR3 contains 15 residues. The CDR3: CASSDYSGRAYEQYF. The CDR3 DNA sequence: TGTGCCAGCAGTGATTATAGCGGGAGGGCGTACGAGCAGTACTTC.

This clone came up once. V and J are TRBV27 and TRBJ1-1, with D unclear. The CDR3 runs 14 residues. Trimming left V 5 bases short and J 6 bases short, with 16 bases between. The germline gives CDR1 MNHEY, CDR2 SMNVEV (reference sequence). CDR3 amino acids: CASSARGGTAEAFF. DNA for the CDR3: TGTGCCAGCAGTGCCCGGGGAGGCACGGCTGAAGCTTTCTTT.

Regarding this clone: Other DNA sequences of this sample code for an identical CDR3. V gene TRBV18 combines with J gene TRBJ1-2; D is uncertain. The germline V and J ends were trimmed by 3 bases and 0 bases, with 5 bases remaining between them. Looked up from germline, CDR1 is KGHSH and CDR2 is LQKENI. The CDR3 loop spans 13 amino acids. The CDR3 DNA reads TGTGCCAGCTCACCTGGCTCTAACTATGGCTACACCTTC. Its translation is CASSPGSNYGYTF.

The V call is TRBV28, the J call TRBJ2-1; TRBD1 is a possible D gene (6 bases). V gave up 5 bases and J gave up 3 bases, with 11 bases separating them. Germline V gene data show CDR1 as MDHEN and CDR2 as SYDVKM. CDR3 size: 14 residues. Here the CDR3 reads CASSPRTDYNEQFF. The DNA for the CDR3 is TGTGCCAGCAGTCCACGGACAGACTACAATGAGCAGTTCTTC. The full variable domain, its missing parts supplied by reference TRBV28 and TRBJ2-1, is DVKVTQSSRYLVKRTGEKVFLECVQDMDHENMFWYRQDPGLGLRLIYFSYDVKMKEKGDIPEGYSVSREKKERFSLILESASTNQTSMYLCASSPRTDYNEQFFGPGTRLTVL.

The chain has TRBV27 and TRBJ1-2; TRBD1 might be the D (6 bases). V lost 3 bases, J lost 8 bases, and 16 bases lay in between. The germline gives CDR1 MNHEY, CDR2 SMNVEV (reference sequence). CDR3 length: 14 amino acids. The CDR3 protein is CASSFIGGSGGYTF. CDR3 DNA: TGTGCCAGCAGTTTTATAGGGGGATCTGGAGGCTACACCTTC.

J is TRBJ2-1 and V is TRBV29-1; D might be TRBD2 (7 bases). Germline V gene data show CDR1 as SQVTM and CDR2 as ANQGSEA. The CDR3 runs 15 residues. Between the trimmed V and J ends, which lost 3 bases and 4 bases, there was a span of 16 bases. The CDR3 spells CSVDRGGPPYNEQFF. DNA for the CDR3: TGCAGCGTTGATAGGGGGGGCCCGCCTTACAATGAGCAGTTCTTC.

V gene TRBV28 combines with J gene TRBJ2-1, with 9 bases fitting TRBD1. Per the germline V gene, CDR1 is MDHEN and CDR2 is SYDVKM. V lost 4 bases to trimming and J lost 4 bases; unmatched junction nucleotides: 5. The CDR3 contains 15 residues. The CDR3 spells CASSSSTGGYNEQFF. CDR3 bases: TGTGCCAGCAGTTCCTCGACAGGGGGTTACAATGAGCAGTTCTTC.

The gene calls are TRBV27 and TRBJ2-1; TRBD2 matches 7 bases. This CDR3 has 14 residues. J was trimmed by 10 bases and V by 5 bases; bases with no gene match: 11. Germline CDR1 is MNHEY and CDR2 is SMNVEV (reference sequence). CDR3 DNA: TGTGCCAGCAGTCCGGGGTCCGTGGGGGGGGAGCAGTTCTTC. The encoded protein is CASSPGSVGGEQFF.

This clone appeared a single time. This chain uses TRBV6-5 with TRBJ1-2; 10 bases map to TRBD1. CDR3 size: 12 residues. Trimming cost V 6 bases and J 6 bases; bases outside gene matches: 1. Per the germline V gene, CDR1 is MNHEY and CDR2 is SVGAGI. This CDR3 reads CASSGTGDGYTF. The CDR3 DNA reads TGTGCCAGCAGCGGGACAGGGGATGGCTACACCTTC.

This chain connects TRBV7-2 to TRBJ1-3; perhaps TRBD1 as D (6 bases). The V end lost 1 base, the J end lost 6 bases, and 7 bases lay between the germline ends. This CDR3 comprises 13 residues. The V gene's germline CDR1 is SGHTA and CDR2 FQGNSA. CDR3 nucleotides: TGTGCCAGCAGCTTAGACAGGGCAAACACCATATATTTT. The encoded protein is CASSLDRANTIYF.

The rearrangement links TRBV6-1 to TRBJ1-1; 7 bases fit TRBD1. Germline loops: CDR1 MNHNS, CDR2 SASEGT. The CDR3 is 15 residues long. Unmatched junction bases numbered 11, after V lost 6 bases and J lost 4 bases. The CDR3 region has the DNA TGTGCCAGCAGGGGAACAGGGGAAAGGGGCACTGAAGCTTTCTTT. Translated, it gives CASRGTGERGTEAFF.

The genes are TRBV5-1 and TRBJ2-1, with 12 bases identical to TRBD2. CDR1 is SGHRS and CDR2 is YFSETQ in the germline V gene. The CDR3 has 18 amino acids. V was clipped by 5 bases and J by 5 bases; unmatched bases: 14. CDR3 nucleotides: TGCGCCAGCAGTTCAGGGGTCTTCGGACTAGCGGGAAACAATGAGCAGTTCTTC. Translation gives CASSSGVFGLAGNNEQFF.

V gene TRBV4-2 combines with J gene TRBJ2-7; 7 bases are shared with TRBD2. The CDR3 has 16 amino acids. Unmatched junction bases numbered 14, after V lost 0 bases and J lost 9 bases. CDR1 is LGHNA and CDR2 is YNFKEQ in the germline V gene. The CDR3 DNA is TGTGCCAGCAGCCAAGAGGGGACTACCCTTGGTAGCAGGCAGTACTTC. This codes for CASSQEGTTLGSRQYF.

The gene calls are TRBV27 and TRBJ1-2; possible D gene TRBD1, 5 bases. CDR3 size: 15 residues. Germline V lookup: CDR1 MNHEY, CDR2 SMNVEV (reference sequence). Trimming cost V 4 bases and J 8 bases, with 20 bases left between them. CDR3 loop: CASSWAGPIPGGYTF. The CDR3 bases are TGTGCCAGCAGTTGGGCAGGGCCCATCCCAGGGGGCTACACCTTC.

The chain combines TRBV7-9 with TRBJ2-5; TRBD1 is a possible D gene (6 bases). The CDR3 contains 17 residues. Germline assignment: CDR1 SEHNR and CDR2 FQNEAQ (reference sequence). The V end lost 4 bases, the J end lost 1 base, and 19 bases lay between the germline ends. CDR3 loop: CASSSPGGQLIQETQYF. The DNA for the CDR3 is TGTGCCAGCAGCTCCCCCGGCGGACAGTTGATCCAAGAGACCCAGTACTTC. Full variable domain (rest looked up from reference TRBV7-9 and TRBJ2-5): DTGVSQNPRHKITKRGQNVTFRCDPISEHNRLYWYRQTLGQGPEFLTYFQNEAQLEKSRLLSDRFSAERPKGSFSTLEIQRTEQGDSAMYLCASSSPGGQLIQETQYFGPGTRLLVL.

This chain connects TRBV7-2 to TRBJ2-5; D may be TRBD2 (5 bases). Gene TRBJ2-7 matches the end of the DNA better, so the J call may be wrong. This CDR3 is 13 amino acids long. The germline V gene has CDR1 SGHTA and CDR2 FQGNSA. The CDR3: CASSLALADEQYF. The CDR3 DNA is TGTGCCAGCAGCTTAGCGCTAGCAGACGAGCAGTACTTC.

The chain joins TRBV7-3 to TRBJ2-3; 7 bases line up with TRBD2. CDR1 and CDR2 (germline): SGHTA, FQGTGA. The junction had 1 base not matched to a gene; V was cut back by 1 base and J by 0 bases. This CDR3 contains 15 residues. This CDR3 reads CASSLNGGSTDTQYF. The DNA for the CDR3 is TGTGCCAGCAGCTTAAACGGGGGGAGCACAGATACGCAGTATTTT.

The chain recombines TRBV25-1 with TRBJ1-1; D might be TRBD1 (5 bases). V dropped 6 bases and J dropped 6 bases, with 17 bases sitting between them. This CDR3 region has 14 residues. Germline loops: CDR1 MGHDK, CDR2 SYGVNS. This CDR3 reads CASRGQGDIAEAFF. In DNA form, the CDR3 reads TGTGCCAGCAGAGGACAAGGAGATATCGCTGAAGCTTTCTTT.

The chain joins TRBV5-1 to TRBJ1-2; D unclear. The CDR3 has 15 residues. The germline gives CDR1 SGHRS, CDR2 YFSETQ. Trimming shortened V by 0 bases and J by 5 bases, and 14 bases separated the two germline ends. CDR3 amino acids: CASSLAPQSLYGYTF. The CDR3 DNA reads as TGCGCCAGCAGCTTGGCCCCACAGTCACTTTATGGCTACACCTTC.

The chain has TRBV29-1 and TRBJ1-2, with TRBD1 matching over 10 bases. The CDR3 is 13 amino acids. CDR1 is SQVTM, CDR2 ANQGSEA, per germline. J was trimmed by 6 bases and V by 6 bases; bases with no gene match: 7. The CDR3 here is CSVRQGARDGYTF. The CDR3 DNA is TGCAGCGTAAGACAGGGGGCGCGGGATGGCTACACCTTC. Based on the CDR3 plus reference TRBV29-1 and TRBJ1-2, the full variable domain is SAVISQKPSRDICQRGTSLTIQCQVDSQVTMMFWYRQQPGQSLTLIATANQGSEATYESGFVIDKFPISRPNLTFSTLTVSNMSPEDSSIYLCSVRQGARDGYTFGSGTRLTVV.

V is TRBV6-1 and J is TRBJ1-5; the D is unclear. Trimming cost V 3 bases and J 6 bases, with 6 bases left between them. The CDR3 runs to 12 residues. Germline CDR1 is MNHNS and CDR2 is SASEGT. CDR3 sequence (DNA): TGTGCCAGCAGTGACGGTGGTCAGCCCCAGCATTTT. This encodes CASSDGGQPQHF.

The gene calls are TRBV6-4 and TRBJ1-2; 12 bases map to TRBD1. This CDR3 is built from 14 residues. Looked up from germline, CDR1 is MRHNA and CDR2 is SNTAGT. Germline trimming cut 3 bases from V and 7 bases from J; bases unmatched to any gene: 3. The CDR3 is CASSEGQGAPGYTF. CDR3 bases: TGTGCCAGCAGTGAGGGACAGGGGGCACCTGGCTACACCTTC.